The TCR beta chain described here comes from a study of immune characterization of retroperitoneal liposarcoma. From the PCR reads, TCRdb called clonotypes with MiXCR, one entry per CDR3 protein. This sample has approximately 9,000 distinct CDR3 sequences, with approximately 30% found just once. This CDR3 has 12 amino acids. CDR1 SGHNT and CDR2 YENEEA come from the germline V gene. This chain connects TRBV11-3 to TRBJ2-5; D is possibly TRBD1 or TRBD2 (5 bases each). The DNA end lines up better with TRBJ2-1; the J call may be wrong. Input material: tumor tissue. The origin of this receptor is a male donor with retroperitoneal liposarcoma. The CDR3 DNA follows: TGTGCCAGCAGCTTTGTCGGGGACGAGCAGTTCTTC. Its protein is CASSFVGDEQFF.